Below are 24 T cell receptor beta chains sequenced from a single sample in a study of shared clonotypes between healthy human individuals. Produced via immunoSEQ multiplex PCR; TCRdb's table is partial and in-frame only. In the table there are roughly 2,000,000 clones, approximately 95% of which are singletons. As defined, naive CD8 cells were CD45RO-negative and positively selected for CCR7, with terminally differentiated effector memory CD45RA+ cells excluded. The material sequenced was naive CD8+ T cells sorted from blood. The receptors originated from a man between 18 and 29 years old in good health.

The CDR3: CASSGGGGPSYGYTF. The DNA for the CDR3 is TGCGCCAGCAGCGGGGGCGGGGGGCCTTCCTATGGCTACACCTTC. The V call is TRBV4-1, the J call TRBJ1-2, with a weak D call TRBD1 (6 bases). Trimming cost V 5 bases and J 4 bases, with 17 bases left between them. The CDR3 runs 15 residues. Germline lookup yields CDR1 MGHRA and CDR2 YSYEKL.

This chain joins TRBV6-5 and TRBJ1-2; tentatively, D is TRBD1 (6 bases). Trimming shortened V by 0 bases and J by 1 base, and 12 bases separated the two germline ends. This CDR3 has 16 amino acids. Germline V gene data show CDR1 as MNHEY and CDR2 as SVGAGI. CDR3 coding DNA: TGTGCCAGCAGTTACTCGACAGGCCCTCGTAACTATGGCTACACCTTC. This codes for CASSYSTGPRNYGYTF.

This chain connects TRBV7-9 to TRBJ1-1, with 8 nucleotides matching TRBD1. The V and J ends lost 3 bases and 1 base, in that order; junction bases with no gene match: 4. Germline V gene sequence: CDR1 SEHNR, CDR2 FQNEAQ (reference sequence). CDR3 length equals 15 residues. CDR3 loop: CASSFVGTGNTEAFF. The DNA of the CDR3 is TGTGCCAGCAGCTTCGTAGGGACAGGGAACACTGAAGCTTTCTTT.

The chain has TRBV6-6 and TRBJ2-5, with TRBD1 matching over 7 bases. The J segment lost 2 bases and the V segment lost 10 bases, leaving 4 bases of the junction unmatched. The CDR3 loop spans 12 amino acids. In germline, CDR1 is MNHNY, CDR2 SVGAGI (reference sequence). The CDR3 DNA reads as TGTGCCACTGAGGGACAGCAAGAGACCCAGTACTTC. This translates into CATEGQQETQYF.

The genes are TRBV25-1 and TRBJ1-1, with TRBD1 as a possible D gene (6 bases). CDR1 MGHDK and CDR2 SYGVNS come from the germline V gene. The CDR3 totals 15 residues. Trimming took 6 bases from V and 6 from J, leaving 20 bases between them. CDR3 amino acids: CASSHPQGGWAEAFF. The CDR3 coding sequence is TGTGCCAGCAGCCACCCACAGGGAGGGTGGGCTGAAGCTTTCTTT.

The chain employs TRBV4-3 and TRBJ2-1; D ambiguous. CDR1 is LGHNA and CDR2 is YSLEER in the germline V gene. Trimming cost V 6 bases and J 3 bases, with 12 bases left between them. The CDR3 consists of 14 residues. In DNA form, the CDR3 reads TGCGCCAGCAGTCCAAGTCCTAGCTACAATGAGCAGTTCTTC. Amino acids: CASSPSPSYNEQFF.

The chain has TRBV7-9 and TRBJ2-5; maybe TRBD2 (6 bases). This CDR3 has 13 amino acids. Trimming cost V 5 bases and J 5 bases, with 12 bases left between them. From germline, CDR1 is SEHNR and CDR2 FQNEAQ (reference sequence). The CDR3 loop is CASSPWDSETQYF. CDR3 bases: TGTGCCAGCAGCCCATGGGACTCGGAGACCCAGTACTTC.

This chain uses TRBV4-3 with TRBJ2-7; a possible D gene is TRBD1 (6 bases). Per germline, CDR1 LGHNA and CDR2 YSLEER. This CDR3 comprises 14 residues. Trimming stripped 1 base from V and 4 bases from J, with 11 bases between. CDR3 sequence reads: CASSQGETGYEQYF. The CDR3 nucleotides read TGCGCCAGCAGCCAAGGGGAAACAGGGTACGAGCAGTACTTC.

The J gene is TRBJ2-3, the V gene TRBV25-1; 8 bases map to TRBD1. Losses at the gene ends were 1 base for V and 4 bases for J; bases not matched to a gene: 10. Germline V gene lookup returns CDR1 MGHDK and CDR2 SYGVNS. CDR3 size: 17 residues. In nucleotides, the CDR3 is TGTGCCAGCAGTGAATTCTTAGGCAGGGGGCTCGCAGATACGCAGTATTTT. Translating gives CASSEFLGRGLADTQYF.

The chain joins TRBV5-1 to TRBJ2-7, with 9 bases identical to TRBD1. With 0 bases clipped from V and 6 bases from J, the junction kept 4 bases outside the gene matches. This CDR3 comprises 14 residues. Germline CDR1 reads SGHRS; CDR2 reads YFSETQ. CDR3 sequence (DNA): TGCGCCAGCAGCTTGGACAGGGGGCTAAGCGAGCAGTACTTC. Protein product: CASSLDRGLSEQYF.

The CDR3 DNA reads as TGCGCCTCGTGCGAGGGGTTCGACTCCACAGATACGCAGTATTTT. Protein: CASCEGFDSTDTQYF. This chain connects TRBV5-1 to TRBJ2-3; D could derive from TRBD1 or TRBD2 (5 bases each). The CDR3 is 15 amino acids. V was pared by 10 bases and J by 2 bases, with 20 bases between. Germline V CDR1 and CDR2: SGHRS, YFSETQ.

The CDR3 spells CASSLTGIPYGYTF. CDR3 sequence (DNA): TGTGCCAGCAGCTTAACAGGGATTCCCTATGGCTACACCTTC. This chain uses TRBV7-9 with TRBJ1-2, with a possible D match to TRBD1 (6 bases). V was shortened by 2 bases and J by 4 bases, with 11 bases between the two germline ends. Germline V gives CDR1 SEHNR, CDR2 FQNEAQ (reference sequence). This CDR3 is built from 14 residues. Based on the CDR3 plus reference TRBV7-9 and TRBJ1-2, the full variable domain is DTGVSQNPRHKITKRGQNVTFRCDPISEHNRLYWYRQTLGQGPEFLTYFQNEAQLEKSRLLSDRFSAERPKGSFSTLEIQRTEQGDSAMYLCASSLTGIPYGYTFGSGTRLTVV.

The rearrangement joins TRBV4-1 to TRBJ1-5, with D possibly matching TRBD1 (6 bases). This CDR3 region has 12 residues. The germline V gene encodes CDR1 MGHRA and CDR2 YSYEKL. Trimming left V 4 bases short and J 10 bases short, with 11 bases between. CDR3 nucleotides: TGCGCCAGCAGCCCGGAGGGGGACCCCCAGCATTTT. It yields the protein CASSPEGDPQHF.

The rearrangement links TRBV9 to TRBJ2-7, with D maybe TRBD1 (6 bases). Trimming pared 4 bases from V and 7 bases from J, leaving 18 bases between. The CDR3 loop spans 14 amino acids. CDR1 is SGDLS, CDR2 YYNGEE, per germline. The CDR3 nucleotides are TGTGCCAGCAGCCCCCGTCCGACAGGTAGGGAGCAGTACTTC. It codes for CASSPRPTGREQYF.

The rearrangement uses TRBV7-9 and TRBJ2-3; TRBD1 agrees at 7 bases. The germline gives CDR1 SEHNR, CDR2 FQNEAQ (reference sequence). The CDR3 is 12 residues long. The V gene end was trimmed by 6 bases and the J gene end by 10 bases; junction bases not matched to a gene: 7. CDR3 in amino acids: CASSQGVGSQYF. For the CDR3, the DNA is TGTGCCAGCAGTCAGGGGGTGGGGTCGCAGTATTTT.

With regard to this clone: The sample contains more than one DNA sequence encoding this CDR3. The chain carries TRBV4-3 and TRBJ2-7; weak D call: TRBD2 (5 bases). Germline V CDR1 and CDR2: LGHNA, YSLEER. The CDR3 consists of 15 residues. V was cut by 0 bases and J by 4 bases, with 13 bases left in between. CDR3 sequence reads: CASSQDRGEGYEQYF. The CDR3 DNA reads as TGCGCCAGCAGCCAAGATCGGGGTGAAGGTTACGAGCAGTACTTC.

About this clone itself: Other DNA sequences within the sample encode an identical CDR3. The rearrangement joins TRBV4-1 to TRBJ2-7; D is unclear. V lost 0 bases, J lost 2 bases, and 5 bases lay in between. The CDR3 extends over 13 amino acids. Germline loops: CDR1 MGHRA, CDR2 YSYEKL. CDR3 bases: TGCGCCAGCAGCCAAGACCGGGCCTACGAGCAGTACTTC. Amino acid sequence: CASSQDRAYEQYF.

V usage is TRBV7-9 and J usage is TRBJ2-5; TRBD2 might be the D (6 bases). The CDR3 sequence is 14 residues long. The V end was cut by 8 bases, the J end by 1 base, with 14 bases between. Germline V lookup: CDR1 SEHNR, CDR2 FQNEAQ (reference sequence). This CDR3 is CASQGLQAQETQYF. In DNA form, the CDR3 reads TGTGCCAGCCAGGGACTCCAGGCCCAAGAGACCCAGTACTTC.

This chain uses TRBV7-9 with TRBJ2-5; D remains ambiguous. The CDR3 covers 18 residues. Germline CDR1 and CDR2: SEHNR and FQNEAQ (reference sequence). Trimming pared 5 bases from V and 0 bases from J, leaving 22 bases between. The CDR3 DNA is TGTGCCAGCAGCAGGGCCCCGACCCCCGGCGCGTACCAAGAGACCCAGTACTTC. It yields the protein CASSRAPTPGAYQETQYF.

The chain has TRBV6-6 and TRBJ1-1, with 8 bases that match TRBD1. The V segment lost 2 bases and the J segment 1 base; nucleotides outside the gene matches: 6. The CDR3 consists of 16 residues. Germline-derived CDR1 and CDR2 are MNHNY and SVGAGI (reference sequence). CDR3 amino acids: CASSYLPGTGNTEAFF. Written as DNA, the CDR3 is TGTGCCAGCAGTTACCTGCCTGGGACAGGGAACACTGAAGCTTTCTTT.

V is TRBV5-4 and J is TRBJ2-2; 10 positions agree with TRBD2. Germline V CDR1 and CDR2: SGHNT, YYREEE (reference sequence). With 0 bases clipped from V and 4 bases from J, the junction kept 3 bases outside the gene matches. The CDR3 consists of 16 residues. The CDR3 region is CASSLGVAGGTGELFF. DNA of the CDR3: TGTGCCAGCAGCTTGGGAGTAGCGGGGGGCACCGGGGAGCTGTTTTTT.

CDR3 region: CASSPVPSLASGNTIYF. The CDR3 region has the DNA TGTGCCAGCAGTCCCGTTCCTAGCCTTGCCTCTGGAAACACCATATATTTT. This sequence joins TRBV28 and TRBJ1-3; D uncertain. The CDR3 runs 17 residues. The germline V and J ends were trimmed by 5 bases and 0 bases, with 17 bases remaining between them. Germline CDR1 is MDHEN and CDR2 is SYDVKM.

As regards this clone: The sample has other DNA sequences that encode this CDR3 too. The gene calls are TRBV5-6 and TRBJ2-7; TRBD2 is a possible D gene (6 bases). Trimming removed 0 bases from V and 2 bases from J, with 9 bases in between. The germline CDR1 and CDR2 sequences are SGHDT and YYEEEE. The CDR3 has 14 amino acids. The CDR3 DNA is TGTGCCAGCAGCTTGGCGGGGGACCCCTACGAGCAGTACTTC. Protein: CASSLAGDPYEQYF. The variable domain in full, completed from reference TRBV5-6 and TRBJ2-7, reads DAGVTQSPTHLIKTRGQQVTLRCSPKSGHDTVSWYQQALGQGPQFIFQYYEEEERQRGNFPDRFSGHQFPNYSSELNVNALLLGDSALYLCASSLAGDPYEQYFGPGTRLTVT.

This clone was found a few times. Written as DNA, the CDR3 is TGTGCCAGCTGGGGGCCCAGGGACAGCCTCTATGGCTACACCTTC. Encoded protein: CASWGPRDSLYGYTF. The chain has TRBV2 and TRBJ1-2, with 7 positions matching TRBD1. The CDR3 is 15 amino acids. V gave up 8 bases and J gave up 4 bases; unmatched junction bases: 13. Looked up from germline, CDR1 is SNHLY and CDR2 is FYNNEI.